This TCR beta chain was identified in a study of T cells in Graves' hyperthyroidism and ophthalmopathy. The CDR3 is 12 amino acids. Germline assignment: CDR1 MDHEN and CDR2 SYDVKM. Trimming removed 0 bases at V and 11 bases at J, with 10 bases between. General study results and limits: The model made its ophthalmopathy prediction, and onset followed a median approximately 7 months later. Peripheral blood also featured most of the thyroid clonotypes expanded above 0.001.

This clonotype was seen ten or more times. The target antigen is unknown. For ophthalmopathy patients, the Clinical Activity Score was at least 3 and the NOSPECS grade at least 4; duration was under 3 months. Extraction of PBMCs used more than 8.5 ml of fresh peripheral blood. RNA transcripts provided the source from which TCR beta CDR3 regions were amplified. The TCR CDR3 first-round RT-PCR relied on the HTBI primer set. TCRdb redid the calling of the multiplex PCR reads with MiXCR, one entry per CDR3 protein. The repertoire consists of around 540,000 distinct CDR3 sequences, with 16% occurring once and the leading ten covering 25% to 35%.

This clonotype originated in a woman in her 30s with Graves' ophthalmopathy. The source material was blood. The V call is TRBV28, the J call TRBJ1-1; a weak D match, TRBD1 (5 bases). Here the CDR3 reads CASSLWRGLAFF. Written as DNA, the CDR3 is TGTGCCAGCAGTTTATGGCGGGGGTTGGCTTTCTTT.